What follows is one T cell receptor beta chain and its context. Its matching antigen is unknown. Random-hexamer reverse transcription was applied to roughly 0.45 to 1 ug RNA. Amplification of TCR beta CDR3 spanned 54 Vbeta and 13 Jbeta via immunoSEQ multiplex PCR. TCRdb passed the immunoSEQ multiplex PCR reads through MiXCR, listing each CDR3 protein once. Of fewer than 80,000 distinct CDR3 sequences listed, roughly 95% are singletons. Trimming shortened V by 5 bases and J by 10 bases, and 9 bases separated the two germline ends. Germline V gene lookup returns CDR1 SEHNR and CDR2 FQNEAQ (reference sequence). The CDR3 has 12 amino acids. The data stem from a study of CD8 T cells in Susac syndrome. Study findings and constraints: It was in TEMRA cells and active patients that Susac CD8+ clonal expansion peaked.

TEMRA cells were enriched by FACS, while CD8+ and CD4+ T cells were obtained through a negative isolation that was performed magnetically. The TCR originated in a human donor with Susac syndrome. Sequencing was done on a sample of CD8+ T cells from PBMCs. V usage is TRBV7-9 and J usage is TRBJ1-6; D not resolved. The CDR3 coding sequence is TGTGCCAGCAGCGACGCAGCCTCACCCCTCCACTTT. Amino acids: CASSDAASPLHF.